This note documents a single T cell receptor (beta chain) sequence. Its antigen is as yet unknown. This sample was included in a study of cytomegalovirus exposure and HLA in healthy donors. Overall study results and limits: There were reportedly fewer N-insertions in an Asian-associated ancestry cluster than the roughly 670-donor mean, in a later analysis. In vitro, three CMV-associated chains proved specific for CMV antigens.

Germline CDR1 and CDR2: SGDLS and YYNGEE. CDR3 length: 11 amino acids. Trimming took off 3 bases at V and 10 bases at J, with 8 bases between the two ends. In the PCR, 60 Vbeta and 13 Jbeta primers were used. TCRdb's copy holds only in-frame clones and misses some; the assay was immunoSEQ multiplex PCR. Among over 100,000 clones, roughly 80% were seen once, and the ten largest hold 2% to 3%. This clonotype was obtained from a female donor in good health and CMV-seronegative. The V call is TRBV9, the J call TRBJ2-1, with TRBD1 as a possible D gene (6 bases). Sequenced material: PBMCs. DNA of the CDR3: TGTGCCAGCAGCGGAGACAGGGAGCAGTTCTTC. This codes for CASSGDREQFF.